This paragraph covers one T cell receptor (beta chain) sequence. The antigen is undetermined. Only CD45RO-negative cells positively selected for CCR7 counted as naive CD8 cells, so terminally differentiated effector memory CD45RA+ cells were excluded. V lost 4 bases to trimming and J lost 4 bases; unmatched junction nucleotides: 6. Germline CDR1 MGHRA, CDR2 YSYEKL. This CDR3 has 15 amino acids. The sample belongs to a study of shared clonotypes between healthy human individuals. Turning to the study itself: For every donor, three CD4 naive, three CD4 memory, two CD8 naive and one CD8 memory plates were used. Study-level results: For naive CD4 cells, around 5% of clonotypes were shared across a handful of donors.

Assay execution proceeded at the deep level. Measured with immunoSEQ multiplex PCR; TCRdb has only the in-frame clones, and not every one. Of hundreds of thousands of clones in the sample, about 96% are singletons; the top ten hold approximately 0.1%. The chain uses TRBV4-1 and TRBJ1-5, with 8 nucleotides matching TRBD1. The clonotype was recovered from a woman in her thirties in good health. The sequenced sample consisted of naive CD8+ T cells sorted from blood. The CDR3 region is CASSLDGQGNQPQHF. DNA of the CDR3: TGCGCCAGCAGCCTCGACGGACAGGGAAATCAGCCCCAGCATTTT.